This T cell receptor (beta chain) was sequenced for a study of blood T cell repertoires in COVID-19. For the study at large: Samples taken during acute and convalescent COVID-19 were collected in the United States, Italy and Spain. Nucleic acid was either cDNA or gDNA, and it came from T cells, B-cell-depleted T cells, or PBMCs.

V was shortened by 3 bases and J by 3 bases, with 8 bases between the two germline ends. This CDR3 is built from 13 residues. Germline CDR1 and CDR2: SGHVS and FNYEAQ. Per the study methods: From reference gene primer amplification, estimates of nucleated cell counts were derived. The protocol was immunoSEQ multiplex PCR, while the TCRdb copy is restricted to in-frame clones and leaves out a portion. Clone size and V and J calls were adopted from that table, with D and trimming inferred from the DNA. The sample yields about 59,000 clones, approximately 80% seen once. What was sequenced was peripheral blood. This chain links TRBV7-6 with TRBJ1-2; D unclear. The TCR comes from a human donor in a cohort sampled during active COVID-19. The CDR3 protein is CASSFGEDYGYTF. The CDR3 DNA follows: TGTGCCAGCAGCTTTGGGGAGGACTATGGCTACACCTTC.